These 11 T cell receptor beta chains share one sample of origin, sequenced in a study of CD8+CD57+ T cells in acquired aplastic anemia. Genomic DNA, the template, was used for profiling of the TCR beta VDJ and CDR3. TCRdb ran MiXCR on the reads and lists one entry per CDR3 protein. The sample contains 30,000 to 40,000 distinct CDR3 sequences, roughly three quarters of which appear only once. Sequences were obtained from sorted CD4+, CD8+, or CD8+CD57+ T cells (not recorded which) from PBMCs. All receptors derive from a human donor in good health, serving as a control.

The chain links TRBV25-1 to TRBJ1-2, with 12 bases identical to TRBD1. Germline V lookup: CDR1 MGHDK, CDR2 SYGVNS. The CDR3 covers 17 residues. Germline trimming cut 3 bases from V and 0 bases from J; bases unmatched to any gene: 5. CDR3 sequence reads: CASSDPGTGGANYGYTF. For the CDR3, the DNA is TGTGCCAGCAGTGACCCGGGGACAGGGGGCGCTAACTATGGCTACACCTTC.

Only a few counts were recorded for this clonotype. The chain carries TRBV25-1 and TRBJ1-3; D not certain. The germline CDR1 and CDR2 sequences are MGHDK and SYGVNS. This CDR3 has 14 amino acids. The V end lost 3 bases, the J end lost 1 base, and 7 bases lay between the germline ends. CDR3 sequence reads: CASSEERSGNTIYF. CDR3 nucleotides: TGTGCCAGCAGTGAGGAACGGTCTGGAAACACCATATATTTT.

The gene calls are TRBV7-2 and TRBJ2-5, with D possibly being TRBD2 (6 bases). From germline, CDR1 is SGHTA and CDR2 FQGNSA. V lost 8 bases and J 5 bases, leaving 15 bases between the germline ends. The CDR3 contains 13 residues. CDR3 sequence: CASGHGGYETQYF. The CDR3, as DNA: TGTGCCAGCGGACACGGGGGTTACGAGACCCAGTACTTC.

The chain uses TRBV2 and TRBJ2-3, with D possibly being TRBD1 (5 bases). The CDR3 sequence is 14 residues long. V was trimmed by 6 bases and J by 4 bases, leaving 14 bases between them. Germline V gene sequence: CDR1 SNHLY, CDR2 FYNNEI. The CDR3 coding sequence is TGTGCCAGCAGGGCCAGGGAAGGTGCAGATACGCAGTATTTT. This sequence encodes CASRAREGADTQYF.

The chain links TRBV2 to TRBJ1-1; D is ambiguous. CDR1 is SNHLY and CDR2 is FYNNEI in the germline V gene. CDR3 length equals 11 residues. V was cut by 4 bases and J by 13 bases, with 13 bases left in between. The CDR3 is CASSGITEGFF. The CDR3 DNA is TGTGCCAGCAGTGGAATCACCGAGGGTTTCTTT.

This clonotype was seen a few times. The chain joins TRBV10-2 to TRBJ2-3, with unresolved D. The CDR3 totals 12 residues. V was trimmed by 5 bases and J by 4 bases, leaving 7 bases between them. Germline assignment: CDR1 WSHSY and CDR2 SAAADI. CDR3 nucleotides: TGCGCCAGCAGTTATGGGGCAGATACGCAGTATTTT. Protein sequence: CASSYGADTQYF.

By proportion, this clonotype is medium-sized (0.01 to 0.1%). This chain uses TRBV20-1 with TRBJ2-5, with D unresolved. Trimming took off 7 bases at V and 5 bases at J, with 14 bases between the two ends. CDR1 DFQATT and CDR2 SNEGSKA come from the germline V gene (reference sequence). This CDR3 comprises 12 residues. CDR3 bases: TGCAGTGTCGGCGAGGCTGCCGAGACCCAGTACTTC. This translates into CSVGEAAETQYF.

CDR3 amino acids: CAISESAVNTEAFF. The CDR3 coding sequence is TGTGCCATCAGTGAGTCGGCAGTGAACACTGAAGCTTTCTTT. V usage is TRBV10-3 and J usage is TRBJ1-1; no clear D. The V gene's germline CDR1 is ENHRY and CDR2 SYGVKD. The length of the CDR3 is 14 residues. V was cut by 0 bases and J by 0 bases, with 5 bases left in between.

This rearrangement joins TRBV12-3 or TRBV12-4 to TRBJ2-1; no definite D call. Trimming cost V 7 bases and J 2 bases, with 12 bases left between them. CDR3 length equals 14 residues. CDR3 protein: CASNILDAYNEQFF. The CDR3 DNA follows: TGTGCCAGCAACATCCTGGACGCCTACAATGAGCAGTTCTTC.

The chain links TRBV2 to TRBJ2-7; TRBD2 matches at 7 bases. The length of the CDR3 is 15 residues. Germline values: CDR1 SNHLY, CDR2 FYNNEI. J lost 1 base, V lost 0 bases, and 3 bases had no gene match. The CDR3 nucleotides are TGTGCCAGCAGTGAAGCGGGGGGGTCGTCCTACGAGCAGTACTTC. Protein product: CASSEAGGSSYEQYF.

In the case of this clonotype: A much larger clone lies one base from this, so it may be a read error. V is TRBV15 and J is TRBJ2-5, with a weak D call TRBD2 (6 bases). The germline CDR1 and CDR2 sequences are LNHNV and YYDKDF (reference sequence). Trimming left V 5 bases short and J 6 bases short, with 13 bases between. This CDR3 is built from 13 residues. The CDR3 DNA sequence: TGTGCCACCAGCGGTACGGCGGGGAAGACCCAGTACTTC. Protein: CATSGTAGKTQYF.